The following is a TCR beta chain sequence with its context. Its antigen target is currently unknown. Per-base qualities were not stored, and no clone one base away is much larger. This entry belongs to a study of OX40 agonist ivuxolimab in advanced cancers. At the level of the whole study: Ivuxolimab, which targeted the costimulatory receptor OX40 (CD134), was an agonistic, fully human IgG2 monoclonal antibody. Intravenous ivuxolimab was administered to patients every 2 weeks at six dose levels: 0.01, 0.1, 0.3, 1.5, 3 and 10 mg/kg. Among the 50 to 55 dose-escalation patients, about 20 had hepatocellular carcinoma, 15 or so melanoma, 9 renal cell carcinoma and 9 head and neck cancer. In the dose-escalation cohort, approximately 82% of patients were male, and the mean age was around 60 years with a range of roughly 20 to 85. Patients were allowed to have had prior anti-PD-1, anti-PD-L1 or anti-CTLA-4 therapy, and approximately 40% of the dose-escalation patients had previously received checkpoint inhibitors. Partial responses occurred in three dose-escalation patients, of whom one had hepatocellular carcinoma and two had cutaneous melanoma. The point of sequencing TCRbeta in the periphery was to test whether ivuxolimab changed TCR sequence diversity and drove clonal T-cell expansion. The monotherapy dose-escalation portion (N = 52 patients) of the phase I ivuxolimab trial is reported in the paper.

To sequence the TCRbeta CDR3 region, genomic DNA was isolated from the sorted cells. The immunoSEQ Assay was used for sequencing of TCRbeta CDR3 regions. Imported from immuneACCESS, the table was reduced by TCRdb to in-frame sequences with V and J called. These copies leave out some clones; in studies compared against another copy, an unresolved V gene accounts for under half, and the cause of the remainder is not known. This sample lists some 79,000 clones; 80% to 95% were detected once. 0.44% of the sample rests with the top ten. Beyond this particular receptor, the publication reports: Which antigens the clonally expanded peripheral T cells were specific for was not determined. In the 0.1-3.0 mg/kg groups, partial responders had among the lowest normalized peripheral clonal expansion, particularly in CD8+ T cells. Low levels of normalized T-cell clonal expansion were also seen in some patients who did not respond. At doses of 0.1 to 3.0 mg/kg, clonal expansion of both CD4+ and CD8+ T cells in blood was seen between baseline and week 6. On average, CD8+ T cells showed more expanded clones than CD4+ T cells after ivuxolimab.

Patients with a history of autoimmune disease or receiving systemic immunosuppression were excluded from the trial. Peripheral blood for TCR sequencing was collected from all dose cohorts at baseline, on cycle 4 day 1, and on cycle 7 day 1. The samples were drawn from a first-in-human, open-label, multicenter phase I dose-escalation trial of ivuxolimab. Adults with locally advanced or metastatic head and neck squamous cell, hepatocellular, melanoma or renal cell carcinoma were enrolled in the trial. Before TCR sequencing, CD4+ and CD8+ T cells were separately sorted from peripheral blood. This TCR was recovered from an adult with an advanced solid tumor such as melanoma, head and neck, liver or kidney cancer. The sequenced sample was CD4+ or CD8+ T cells sorted from blood, obtained in a trial of the OX40 agonist ivuxolimab.

The CDR3 in this case is CASSIGLFNEQFF. The nucleotide sequence reads TGTGCCAGTAGTATAGGGCTATTCAATGAGCAGTTCTTC. The receptor chain draws on TRBV19 and TRBJ2-1; no D gene is confidently identified. The trim is 1 base for V and 6 bases for J, with a gap of 7 bases between the germline ends. From the cysteine up to the phenylalanine, the CDR3 has a length of 13 residues. Just the 39-base CDR3 DNA is kept, in frame starting at base 1. CDR1 and CDR2 (LNHDA, SQIVND) derive from the germline V gene (reference sequence).